This T cell receptor (beta chain) appears in the sequencing data of a study of PD-1 blockade in classical Hodgkin lymphoma (dated by TCRdb to the early 2020s). Regarding the research as a whole: Nivolumab dosing was 3 mg/kg intravenously every 2 weeks, continuing until either disease progression or unacceptable toxicity. The study used CyTOF and TCR beta sequencing to define a peripheral blood immune signature of response to PD-1 blockade in classical Hodgkin lymphoma. Results and caveats for the whole study, not just this receptor: Diversity was lower in patients who began nivolumab less than 1 year after ASCT, so these patients were left out of later analyses to avoid confounding by immune reconstitution. Trial patients achieving complete response had baseline diversity similar to newly diagnosed patients, whereas partial responders and progressors had significantly lower diversity. By C4D1, a significant rise was seen in CD4+ TCR diversity but not in CD8+ TCR diversity (p=0.0027 vs p=0.16), and the rise was most apparent among complete responders (p=0.02). Baseline TCR diversity was reported to be lower in newly diagnosed patients than in healthy donors, and even lower in relapsed/refractory patients. Only a single clinical trial cohort was studied, and what caused the repertoire differences, possibly disease activity or prior therapy, remained undefined.

The germline V gene specifies ENHRY as CDR1 and SYGVKD as CDR2. Compared with germline, V lacks 5 bases and J lacks 6 bases; bases without a gene match: 15. The CDR3 covers 17 residues, taking in both the cysteine and the phenylalanine. Kept here is only the CDR3 DNA, which spans 51 bases and is read in frame from base 1. The sample's time point, from its label and the paper: cycle 1 day 1 (C1D1), immediately before nivolumab initiation. Relapse after autologous stem cell transplantation had occurred in all trial patients, and cohorts A, B and C were distinguished by prior brentuximab vedotin exposure. The trial cohort was composed of about 60 patients with relapsed/refractory classical Hodgkin lymphoma, for whom complete response, partial response or progressive disease was recorded as best overall response. Trial patients were treated with single-agent nivolumab in the multi-cohort phase II CheckMate 205 trial. An independent review committee assessed best overall response by applying the 2007 International Working Group response criteria. Trial PBMCs were obtained immediately prior to nivolumab initiation (C1D1) and on therapy at cycle 2 day 1 and cycle 4 day 1. Peripheral blood was collected in 8 mL Vacutainer Cell Preparation Tubes, from which PBMCs were isolated by centrifugation and then cryopreserved.

The Qiagen DNeasy kit was used to extract genomic DNA from unsorted PBMCs and from the negatively selected CD4+ and CD8+ fractions. TCR beta CDR3 regions were amplified by immunoSEQ multiplex PCR using primers annealing to V and J segments. Amplification bias was minimized using a synthetic immune receptor repertoire, and residual bias was removed computationally after sequencing. Per the authors' processing: Custom Python scripts were used to quantify repertoire diversity as the Shannon entropy index. The unsorted, CD4+ and CD8+ repertoires were each analyzed separately, with the exception of combined analyses, where CD4+ and CD8+ sequences were merged in silico. A clone was considered expanded if an increase in frequency of at least 2-fold after treatment relative to C1D1 was found, and a pseudocount of 0.5 was applied to clones undetected at baseline. Clones with 0 or 1 copy at C1D1 were defined as singleton clones, while clones with 2 or more copies were defined as non-singleton clones. Clones expanded in unsorted samples were assigned a CD4+, CD8+ or unknown annotation through matching of protein sequences in sorted samples from the same patient. Wilcoxon tests were applied to paired samples to test diversity changes from C1D1 to C4D1. TCRdb mirrors the immuneACCESS table, restricted to in-frame sequences. Some clones are absent from its copies; in checked studies, under half trace to an unresolved V gene, and the reason for the others is unknown. That table is the source of V, J and clone size, and D and trimming were worked out from the DNA. Within this sample are tens of thousands of clones, with under 90% of them counted one time only. The ten largest clones represent approximately 22% of the sample.

A note on this clone: No cognate antigen has been identified for it. Per-base qualities were not stored, and no clone one base away is much larger.

This chain joins TRBV10-3 to TRBJ2-7; TRBD2 agrees with 11 junctional bases. The receptor was isolated from a human donor with classical Hodgkin lymphoma. This specimen consisted of peripheral blood mononuclear cells (PBMCs), obtained at baseline. The CDR3 in this case is CAISHSRTSGHGGEQYF. In nucleotides, the sequence is TGTGCCATCAGTCATTCCCGGACTAGCGGGCATGGGGGCGAGCAGTACTTC.